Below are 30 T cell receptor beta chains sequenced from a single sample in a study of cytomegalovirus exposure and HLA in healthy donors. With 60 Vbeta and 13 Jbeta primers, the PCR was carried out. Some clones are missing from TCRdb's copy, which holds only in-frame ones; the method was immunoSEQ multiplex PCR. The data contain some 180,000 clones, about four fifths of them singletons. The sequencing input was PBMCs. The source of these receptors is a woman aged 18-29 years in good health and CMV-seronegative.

CDR3: CASIPGTSDFDEQYV. The CDR3 DNA reads as TGTGCCAGCATCCCAGGGACTAGCGATTTTGACGAGCAGTACGTC. This chain uses TRBV7-9 with TRBJ2-7, with TRBD2 matching over 10 bases. The CDR3 runs 15 residues. Germline V gene sequence: CDR1 SEHNR, CDR2 FQNEAQ (reference sequence). Trimming cost V 7 bases and J 5 bases; bases outside gene matches: 11.

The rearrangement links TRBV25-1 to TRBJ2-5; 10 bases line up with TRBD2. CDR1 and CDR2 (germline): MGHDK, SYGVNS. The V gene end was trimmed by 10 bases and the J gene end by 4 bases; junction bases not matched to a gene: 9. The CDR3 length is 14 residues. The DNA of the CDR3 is TGTGCCACCACCCGGGCTAGCGGGGGAGAGACCCAGTACTTC. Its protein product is CATTRASGGETQYF.

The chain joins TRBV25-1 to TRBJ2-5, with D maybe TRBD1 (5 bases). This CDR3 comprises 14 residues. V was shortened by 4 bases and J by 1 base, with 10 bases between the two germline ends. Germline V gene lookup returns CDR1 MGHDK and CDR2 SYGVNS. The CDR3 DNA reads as TGTGCCAGCAGTGCCGACAGTTTCCAAGAGACCCAGTACTTC. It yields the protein CASSADSFQETQYF.

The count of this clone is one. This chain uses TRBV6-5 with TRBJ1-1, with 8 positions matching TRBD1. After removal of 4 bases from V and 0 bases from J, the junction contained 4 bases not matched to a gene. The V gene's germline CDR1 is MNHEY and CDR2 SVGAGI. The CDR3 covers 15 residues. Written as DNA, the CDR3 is TGTGCCAGCAGTTCGGACAGGGTCCTGAACACTGAAGCTTTCTTT. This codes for CASSSDRVLNTEAFF.

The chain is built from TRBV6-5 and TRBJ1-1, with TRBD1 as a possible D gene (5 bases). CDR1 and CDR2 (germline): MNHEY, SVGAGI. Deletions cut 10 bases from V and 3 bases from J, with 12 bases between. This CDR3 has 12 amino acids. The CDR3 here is CAISAGYTEAFF. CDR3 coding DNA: TGTGCCATCAGCGCAGGGTACACTGAAGCTTTCTTT.

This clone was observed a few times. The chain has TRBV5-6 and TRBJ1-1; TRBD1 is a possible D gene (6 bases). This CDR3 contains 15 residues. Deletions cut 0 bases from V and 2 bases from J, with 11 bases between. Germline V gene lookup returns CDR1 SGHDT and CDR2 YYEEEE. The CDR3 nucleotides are TGTGCCAGCAGCTTGGGAGGGGGTATTAACACTGAAGCTTTCTTT. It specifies CASSLGGGINTEAFF. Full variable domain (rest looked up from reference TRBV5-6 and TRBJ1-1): DAGVTQSPTHLIKTRGQQVTLRCSPKSGHDTVSWYQQALGQGPQFIFQYYEEEERQRGNFPDRFSGHQFPNYSSELNVNALLLGDSALYLCASSLGGGINTEAFFGQGTRLTVV.

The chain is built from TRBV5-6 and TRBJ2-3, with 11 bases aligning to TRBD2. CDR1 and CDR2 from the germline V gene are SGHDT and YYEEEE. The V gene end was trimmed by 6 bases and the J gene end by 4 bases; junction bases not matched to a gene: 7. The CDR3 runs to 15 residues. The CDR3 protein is CASTVAGGPADTQYF. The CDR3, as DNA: TGTGCCAGCACTGTAGCGGGAGGGCCGGCAGATACGCAGTATTTT. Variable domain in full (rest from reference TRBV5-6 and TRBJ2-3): DAGVTQSPTHLIKTRGQQVTLRCSPKSGHDTVSWYQQALGQGPQFIFQYYEEEERQRGNFPDRFSGHQFPNYSSELNVNALLLGDSALYLCASTVAGGPADTQYFGPGTRLTVL.

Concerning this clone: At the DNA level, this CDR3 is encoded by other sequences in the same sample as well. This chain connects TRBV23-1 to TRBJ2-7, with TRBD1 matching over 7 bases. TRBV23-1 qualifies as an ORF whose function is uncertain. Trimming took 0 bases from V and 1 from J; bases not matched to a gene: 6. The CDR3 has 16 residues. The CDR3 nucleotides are TGCGCCAGCAGTCAATCGGGCGACAGGGAGTCCTACGAGCAGTACTTC. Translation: CASSQSGDRESYEQYF.

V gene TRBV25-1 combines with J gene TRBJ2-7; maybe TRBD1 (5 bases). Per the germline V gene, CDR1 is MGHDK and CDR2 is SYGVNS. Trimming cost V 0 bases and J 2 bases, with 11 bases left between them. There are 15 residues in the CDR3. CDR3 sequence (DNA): TGTGCCAGCAGTGAATACCCAGGGATCACCTACGAGCAGTACTTC. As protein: CASSEYPGITYEQYF.

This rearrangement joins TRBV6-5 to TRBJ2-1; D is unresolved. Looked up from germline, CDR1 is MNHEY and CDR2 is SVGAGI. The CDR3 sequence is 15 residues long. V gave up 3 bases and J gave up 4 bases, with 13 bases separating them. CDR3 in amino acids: CASSYLSSMYNEQFF. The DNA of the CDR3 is TGTGCCAGCAGTTATCTGTCCTCTATGTACAATGAGCAGTTCTTC.

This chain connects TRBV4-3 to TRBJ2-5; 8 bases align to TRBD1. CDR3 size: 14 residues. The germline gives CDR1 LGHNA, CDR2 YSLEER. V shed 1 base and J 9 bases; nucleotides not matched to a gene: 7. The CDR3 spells CASSQGQGPRAQYF. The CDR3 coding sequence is TGCGCCAGCAGCCAAGGACAGGGGCCTAGGGCCCAGTACTTC.

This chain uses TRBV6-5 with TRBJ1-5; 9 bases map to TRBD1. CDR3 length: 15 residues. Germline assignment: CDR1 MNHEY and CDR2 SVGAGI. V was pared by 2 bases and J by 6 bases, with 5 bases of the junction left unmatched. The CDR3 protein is CASSYRQGGGQPQHF. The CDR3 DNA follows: TGTGCCAGCAGTTACAGACAGGGGGGAGGTCAGCCCCAGCATTTT.

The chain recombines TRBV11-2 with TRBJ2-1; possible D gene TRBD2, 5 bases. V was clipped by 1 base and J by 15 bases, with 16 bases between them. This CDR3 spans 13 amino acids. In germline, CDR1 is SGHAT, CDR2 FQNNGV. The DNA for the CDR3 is TGTGCCAGCAGCTTAGGGGGTAGCGACCCGCGGTTCTTC. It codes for CASSLGGSDPRFF.

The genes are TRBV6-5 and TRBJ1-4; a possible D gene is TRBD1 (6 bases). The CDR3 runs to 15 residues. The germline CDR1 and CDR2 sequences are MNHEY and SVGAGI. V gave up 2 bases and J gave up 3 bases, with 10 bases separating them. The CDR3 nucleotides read TGTGCCAGCAGTTACCTGGGGGCGGCTAATGAAAAACTGTTTTTT. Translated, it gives CASSYLGAANEKLFF.

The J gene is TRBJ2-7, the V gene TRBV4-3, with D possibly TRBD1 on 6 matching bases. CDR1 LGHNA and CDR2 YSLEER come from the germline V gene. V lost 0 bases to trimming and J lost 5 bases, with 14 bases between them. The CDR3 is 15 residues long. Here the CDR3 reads CASSQETTGIDEQYF. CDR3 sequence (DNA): TGCGCCAGCAGCCAAGAAACCACAGGGATCGACGAGCAGTACTTC.

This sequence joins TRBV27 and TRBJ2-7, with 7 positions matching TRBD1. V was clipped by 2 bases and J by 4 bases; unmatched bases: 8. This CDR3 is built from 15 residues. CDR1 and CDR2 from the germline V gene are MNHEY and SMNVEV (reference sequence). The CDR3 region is CASSLLRGTVYEQYF. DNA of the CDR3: TGTGCCAGCAGTTTACTCAGGGGGACAGTTTACGAGCAGTACTTC.

The CDR3, as DNA: TGTGCCAGCAGCCTACCTCCTCGACTAGCGGGACGCGCGGATACGCAGTATTTT. The encoded protein is CASSLPPRLAGRADTQYF. The chain couples TRBV7-9 to TRBJ2-3, with 11 positions matching TRBD2. Germline CDR1 is SEHNR and CDR2 is FQNEAQ (reference sequence). The CDR3 contains 18 residues. J was trimmed by 6 bases and V by 5 bases; bases with no gene match: 16.

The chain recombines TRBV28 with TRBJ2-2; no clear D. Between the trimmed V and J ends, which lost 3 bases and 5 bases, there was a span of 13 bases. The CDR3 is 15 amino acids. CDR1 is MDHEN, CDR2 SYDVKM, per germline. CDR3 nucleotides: TGTGCCAGCAGTTTCCTGATACGAGGTACCGGGGAGCTGTTTTTT. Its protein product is CASSFLIRGTGELFF.

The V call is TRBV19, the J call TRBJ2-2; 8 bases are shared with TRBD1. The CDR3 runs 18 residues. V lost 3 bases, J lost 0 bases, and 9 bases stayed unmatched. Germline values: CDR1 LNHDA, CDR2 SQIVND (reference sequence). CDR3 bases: TGTGCCAGTAGTATCCAATATGACAGGGGAGCGAACACCGGGGAGCTGTTTTTT. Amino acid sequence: CASSIQYDRGANTGELFF.

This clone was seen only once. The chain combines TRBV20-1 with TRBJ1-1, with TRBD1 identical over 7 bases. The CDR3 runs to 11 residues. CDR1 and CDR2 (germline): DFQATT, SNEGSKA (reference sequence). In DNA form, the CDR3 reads TGCAGCGTTGGACAGGACACTGAAGCTTTCTTT. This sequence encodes CSVGQDTEAFF.

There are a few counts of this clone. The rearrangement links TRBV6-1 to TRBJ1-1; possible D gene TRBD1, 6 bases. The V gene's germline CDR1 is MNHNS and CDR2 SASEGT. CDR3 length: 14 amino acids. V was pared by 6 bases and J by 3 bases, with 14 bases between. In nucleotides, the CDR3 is TGTGCCAGCAGCTTGACAGGCTCACACACTGAAGCTTTCTTT. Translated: CASSLTGSHTEAFF.

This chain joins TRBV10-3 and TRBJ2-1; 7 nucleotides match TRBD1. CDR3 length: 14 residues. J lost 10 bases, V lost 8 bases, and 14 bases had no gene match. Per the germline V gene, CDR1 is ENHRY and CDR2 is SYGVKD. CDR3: CAISEGARSSEQFF. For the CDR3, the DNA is TGTGCCATCTCCGAGGGGGCCCGTTCTTCGGAGCAGTTCTTC.

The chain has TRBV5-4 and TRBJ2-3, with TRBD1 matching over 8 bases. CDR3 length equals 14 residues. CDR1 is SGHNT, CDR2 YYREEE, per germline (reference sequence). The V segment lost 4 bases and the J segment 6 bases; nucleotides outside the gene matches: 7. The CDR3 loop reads CASSHGQGTDTQYF. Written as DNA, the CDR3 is TGTGCCAGCAGCCATGGACAGGGTACGGATACGCAGTATTTT.

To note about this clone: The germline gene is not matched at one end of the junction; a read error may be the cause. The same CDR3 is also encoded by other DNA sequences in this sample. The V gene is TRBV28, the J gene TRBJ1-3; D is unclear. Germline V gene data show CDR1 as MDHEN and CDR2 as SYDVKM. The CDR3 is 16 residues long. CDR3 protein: CASSFSRGKDGNTIYF. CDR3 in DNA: TGTGCCAGCAGTTTCAGTCGAGGGAAAGATGGAAACACTATATATTTT.

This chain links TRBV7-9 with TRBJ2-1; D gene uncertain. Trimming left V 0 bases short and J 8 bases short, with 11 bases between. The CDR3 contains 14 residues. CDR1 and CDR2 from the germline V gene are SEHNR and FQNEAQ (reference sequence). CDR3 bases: TGTGCCAGCAGCTTAGCAGCTAGTGTCGATGAGCAGTTCTTC. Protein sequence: CASSLAASVDEQFF.

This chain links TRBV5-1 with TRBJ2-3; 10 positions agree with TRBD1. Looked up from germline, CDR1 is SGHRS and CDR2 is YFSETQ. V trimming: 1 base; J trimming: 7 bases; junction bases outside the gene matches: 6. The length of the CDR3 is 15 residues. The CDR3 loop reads CASSLKTGGENTQYF. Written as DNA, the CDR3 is TGCGCCAGCAGCTTGAAGACAGGGGGCGAGAATACGCAGTATTTT.

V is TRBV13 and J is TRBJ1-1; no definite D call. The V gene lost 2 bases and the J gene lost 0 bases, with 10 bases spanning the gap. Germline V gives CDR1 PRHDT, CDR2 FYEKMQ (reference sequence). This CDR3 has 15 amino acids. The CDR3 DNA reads TGTGCCAGCAGCTTAAGGCAGGCCTTGAACACTGAAGCTTTCTTT. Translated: CASSLRQALNTEAFF.

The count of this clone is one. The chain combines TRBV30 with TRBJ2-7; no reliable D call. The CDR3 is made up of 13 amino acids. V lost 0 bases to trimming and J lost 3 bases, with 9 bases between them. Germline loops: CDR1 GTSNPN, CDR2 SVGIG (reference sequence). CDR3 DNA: TGTGCCTGGAGTGTTCACCAGAACTACGAGCAGTACGTC. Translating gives CAWSVHQNYEQYV.

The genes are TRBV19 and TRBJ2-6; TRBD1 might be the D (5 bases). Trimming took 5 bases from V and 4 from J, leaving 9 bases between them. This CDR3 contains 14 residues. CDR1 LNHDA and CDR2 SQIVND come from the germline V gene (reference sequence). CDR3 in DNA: TGTGCCAGTAGTGTGGGGCTAGGGGCCAACGTCCTGACTTTC. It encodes CASSVGLGANVLTF.

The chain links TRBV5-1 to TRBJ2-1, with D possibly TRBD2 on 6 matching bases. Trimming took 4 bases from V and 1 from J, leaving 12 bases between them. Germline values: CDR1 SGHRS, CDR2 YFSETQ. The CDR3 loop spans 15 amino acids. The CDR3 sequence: CASSLGLESYNEQFF. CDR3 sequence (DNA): TGCGCCAGCAGCCTGGGACTGGAGTCCTACAATGAGCAGTTCTTC.